This T cell receptor beta chain was identified in a study of STAT3 mutations in large granular lymphocyte leukemia. Across the whole study: Roughly half of the longitudinally sequenced T-LGLL patients carried detectable canonical activating STAT3 mutations.

In its sample, this clone was seen once. Antigen specificity is unknown. Germline CDR1 reads MNHEY; CDR2 reads SVGAGI. The CDR3 is 15 residues long. The V and J ends lost 5 bases and 0 bases respectively, with 11 bases between them. The method was immunoSEQ multiplex PCR; TCRdb's version includes in-frame clones alone and lacks a portion of them. The sample consists of tens of thousands of clones, about 81% of them appearing once. Study-wide results and limits: In T-cell large granular lymphocyte leukemia, about half of patients showed multiple immunodominant subclonotypes.

The TCR was taken from a human donor with T large granular lymphocyte leukemia. Some clones in this sample may be carry-over from other donors' samples. The sample taken for sequencing was PBMCs. This chain uses TRBV6-5 with TRBJ1-5; D perhaps matches TRBD1 (5 bases). The CDR3 nucleotides are TGTGCCAGCAGTCTAAAGGGGTATAGCAATCAGCCCCAGCATTTT. It is translated as CASSLKGYSNQPQHF.